Presented here are 10 T cell receptor beta chains from one specimen sequenced in a study of blood T cell repertoires in COVID-19. This table comes from immunoSEQ multiplex PCR, and its TCRdb copy is limited to in-frame clones, with some not included. Here the sample spans fewer than 350,000 clones, 88% being singletons. The specimen sequenced was PBMCs or T cells enriched from blood (not recorded which). The receptors derive from a woman in her sixties or seventies in a cohort exposed to, infected with or recovered from COVID-19 (not recorded which).

The chain has TRBV4-1 and TRBJ2-1; 7 nucleotides align to TRBD1. The V gene end was trimmed by 3 bases and the J gene end by 2 bases; junction bases not matched to a gene: 4. Germline-derived CDR1 and CDR2 are MGHRA and YSYEKL. This CDR3 has 15 amino acids. CDR3 protein: CASSQLGTAYNEQFF. The CDR3 DNA is TGCGCCAGCAGCCAGTTGGGGACAGCCTACAATGAGCAGTTCTTC.

This chain uses TRBV28 with TRBJ2-5; tentatively, D is TRBD2 (6 bases). The length of the CDR3 is 18 residues. Trimming shortened V by 5 bases and J by 4 bases, and 26 bases separated the two germline ends. Germline loops: CDR1 MDHEN, CDR2 SYDVKM. Here the CDR3 DNA reads TGTGCCAGCAGTCCACCGCCGGGCCAGCGGGTTTTGAGAGAGACCCAGTACTTC. Its translation: CASSPPPGQRVLRETQYF.

The V call is TRBV13, the J call TRBJ2-5; 9 bases line up with TRBD1. The V segment lost 5 bases and the J segment 5 bases; nucleotides outside the gene matches: 3. Germline V gene lookup returns CDR1 PRHDT and CDR2 FYEKMQ (reference sequence). The CDR3 runs 13 residues. The CDR3: CASSHRGRETQYF. The DNA of the CDR3 is TGTGCCAGCAGCCACAGGGGGCGCGAGACCCAGTACTTC.

This chain joins TRBV5-1 and TRBJ1-5; a weak D match, TRBD1 (5 bases). This CDR3 region has 15 residues. In germline, CDR1 is SGHRS, CDR2 YFSETQ. V lost 0 bases and J lost 4, with 11 bases in between. CDR3 bases: TGCGCCAGCAGCTTGGGGATTGACAGTAATCAGCCCCAGCATTTT. Its protein product is CASSLGIDSNQPQHF.

The chain joins TRBV3-1 (or the pseudogene TRBV3-2) to TRBJ2-1; the match to TRBD2 covers 8 bases. CDR3 length: 15 residues. The V and J ends lost 4 bases and 8 bases, in that order; junction bases with no gene match: 10. Per the germline V gene, CDR1 is LGHDT and CDR2 is YNNKEL (reference sequence). This CDR3 reads CASSRGTSNMDEQFF. The CDR3 nucleotides are TGTGCCAGCAGCCGAGGGACTAGTAATATGGATGAGCAGTTCTTC.

The rearrangement uses TRBV30 and TRBJ2-1, with 10 bases matching TRBD2. Germline CDR1 and CDR2: GTSNPN and SVGIG (reference sequence). The CDR3 has 14 amino acids. After removal of 4 bases from V and 4 bases from J, the junction contained 4 bases not matched to a gene. In nucleotides, the CDR3 is TGTGCCTGGATGCGGACTAGCGGTTACAATGAGCAGTTCTTC. The encoded protein is CAWMRTSGYNEQFF.

This chain joins TRBV5-1 and TRBJ2-1; D is ambiguous. Trimming stripped 0 bases from V and 5 bases from J, with 9 bases between. The germline V gene encodes CDR1 SGHRS and CDR2 YFSETQ. This CDR3 is built from 14 residues. DNA of the CDR3: TGCGCCAGCAGCTTGGTCCCTCCTAACAATGAGCAGTTCTTC. It codes for CASSLVPPNNEQFF.

The chain couples TRBV27 to TRBJ2-3; tentatively, D is TRBD1 (5 bases). Germline V gene sequence: CDR1 MNHEY, CDR2 SMNVEV (reference sequence). The CDR3 runs to 16 residues. V was cut by 8 bases and J by 8 bases, with 26 bases left in between. The CDR3 spells CASWAPRTGRMGTQYF. The CDR3 nucleotides are TGTGCCAGCTGGGCGCCCAGAACAGGTCGTATGGGTACGCAGTATTTT.

The chain recombines TRBV11-2 with TRBJ1-1; possible D gene TRBD1, 5 bases. V gave up 4 bases and J gave up 2 bases, with 14 bases separating them. Germline V CDR1 and CDR2: SGHAT, FQNNGV. The CDR3 contains 15 residues. CDR3 sequence reads: CASSSGHVVNTEAFF. Here the CDR3 DNA reads TGTGCCAGCAGCTCCGGACACGTCGTTAACACTGAAGCTTTCTTT.

This rearrangement joins TRBV6-2 or TRBV6-3 to TRBJ1-5, with a tentative D call TRBD1 (5 bases). Germline V CDR1 and CDR2: MNHEY, SVGEGT. Trimming stripped 2 bases from V and 2 bases from J, with 19 bases between. The length of the CDR3 is 18 residues. The DNA of the CDR3 is TGTGCCAGCAGTTACCGGGAGGGAGGGGTTCGTGGCAATCAGCCCCAGCATTTT. It is translated as CASSYREGGVRGNQPQHF.